This T cell receptor beta chain was documented in a study of shared clonotypes between healthy human individuals. Study-wide results and limits: Relative to clonotypes present in all four donors, those not shared had lower generation probabilities.

Deletions cut 0 bases from V and 4 bases from J, with 12 bases between. The length of the CDR3 is 15 residues. CDR1 MNHEY and CDR2 SVGAGI come from the germline V gene. Using immunoSEQ multiplex PCR, the repertoire was profiled, and TCRdb retains in-frame clones only, with some absent. The table records about 2.4 million clones, approximately 94% of them present only once. For this clone: Its target is unknown.

The sample was naive CD4+ T cells from PBMCs. Subset specified: CD45RA+ positively selected. The sequence derives from a man aged 18-30 years in good health. Some clones in this sample may be carry-over from other donors' samples. V is TRBV6-5 and J is TRBJ1-2, with D unresolved. CDR3 region: CASSYSIVGRYGYTF. Written as DNA, the CDR3 is TGTGCCAGCAGTTACTCGATTGTGGGCCGCTATGGCTACACCTTC.